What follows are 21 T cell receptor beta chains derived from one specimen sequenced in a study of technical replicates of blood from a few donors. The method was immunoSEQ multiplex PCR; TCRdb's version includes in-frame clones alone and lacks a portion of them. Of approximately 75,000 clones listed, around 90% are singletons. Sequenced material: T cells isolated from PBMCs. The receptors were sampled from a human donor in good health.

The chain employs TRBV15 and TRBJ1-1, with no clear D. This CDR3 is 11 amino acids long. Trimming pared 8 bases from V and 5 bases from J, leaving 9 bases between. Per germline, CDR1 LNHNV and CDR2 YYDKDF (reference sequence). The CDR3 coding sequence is TGTGCCACCGAGATGTGGACTGAAGCTTTCTTT. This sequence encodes CATEMWTEAFF.

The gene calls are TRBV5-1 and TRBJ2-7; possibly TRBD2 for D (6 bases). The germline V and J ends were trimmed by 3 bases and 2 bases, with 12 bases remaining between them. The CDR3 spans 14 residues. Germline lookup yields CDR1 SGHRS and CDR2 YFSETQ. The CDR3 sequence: CASSWGDSTYEQYF. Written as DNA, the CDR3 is TGCGCCAGCAGCTGGGGGGACTCGACCTACGAGCAGTACTTC.

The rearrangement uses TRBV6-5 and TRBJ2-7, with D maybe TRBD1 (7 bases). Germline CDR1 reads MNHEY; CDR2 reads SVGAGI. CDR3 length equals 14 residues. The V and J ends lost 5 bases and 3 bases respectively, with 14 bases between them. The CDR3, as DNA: TGTGCCAGCAGTAAGGGGACAGCGGGCTACGAGCAGTACTTC. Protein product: CASSKGTAGYEQYF.

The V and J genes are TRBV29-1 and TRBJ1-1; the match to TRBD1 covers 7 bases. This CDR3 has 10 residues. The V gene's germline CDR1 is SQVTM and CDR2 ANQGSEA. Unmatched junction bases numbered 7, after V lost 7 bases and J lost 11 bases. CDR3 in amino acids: CSGTGAVAFF. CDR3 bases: TGCAGCGGAACAGGGGCTGTGGCTTTCTTT.

This chain's CDR3 is CSVEGQGALYEQYF. The CDR3 DNA reads TGCAGCGTTGAAGGGCAGGGGGCCTTATACGAGCAGTACTTC. The V and J genes are TRBV29-1 and TRBJ2-7; 8 bases match TRBD1. Trimming cost V 1 base and J 4 bases; bases outside gene matches: 6. The CDR3 runs to 14 residues. CDR1 is SQVTM, CDR2 ANQGSEA, per germline.

The CDR3, as DNA: TGTGCCAGCAGCTTAGATCTCGGGGACACTTACTACAATGAGCAGTTCTTC. It translates to CASSLDLGDTYYNEQFF. The rearrangement links TRBV11-3 to TRBJ2-1; D perhaps matches TRBD1 (6 bases). Germline V gene data show CDR1 as SGHNT and CDR2 as YENEEA. Trimming left V 0 bases short and J 3 bases short, with 15 bases between. This CDR3 has 17 residues.

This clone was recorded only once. The CDR3 DNA is TGTGCCAGCAGTTCCCACTTGTTCGATGAGCAGTTCTTC. Translation gives CASSSHLFDEQFF. The rearrangement joins TRBV6-5 to TRBJ2-1, with D unclear. Deletions cut 4 bases from V and 8 bases from J, with 12 bases between. Germline V gene lookup returns CDR1 MNHEY and CDR2 SVGAGI. The CDR3 runs to 13 residues.

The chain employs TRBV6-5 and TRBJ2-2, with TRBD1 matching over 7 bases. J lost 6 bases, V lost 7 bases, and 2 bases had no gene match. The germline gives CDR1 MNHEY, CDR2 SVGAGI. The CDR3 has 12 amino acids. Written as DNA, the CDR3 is TGTGCCAGCATCACAGGGGCCGGGGAGCTGTTTTTT. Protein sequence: CASITGAGELFF.

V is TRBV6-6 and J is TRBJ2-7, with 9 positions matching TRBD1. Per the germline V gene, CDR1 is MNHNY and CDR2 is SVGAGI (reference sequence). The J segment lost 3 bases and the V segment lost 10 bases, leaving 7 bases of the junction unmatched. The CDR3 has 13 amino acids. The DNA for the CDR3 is TGTGCCACCTCGACAGGGGGACTCTACGAGCAGTACTTC. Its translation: CATSTGGLYEQYF.

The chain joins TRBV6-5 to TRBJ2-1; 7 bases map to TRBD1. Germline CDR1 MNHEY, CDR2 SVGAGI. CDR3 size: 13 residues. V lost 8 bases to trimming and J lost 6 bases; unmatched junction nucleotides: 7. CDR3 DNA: TGTGCCAGCTCGGGACAGTACGGCAATGAGCAGTTCTTC. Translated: CASSGQYGNEQFF.

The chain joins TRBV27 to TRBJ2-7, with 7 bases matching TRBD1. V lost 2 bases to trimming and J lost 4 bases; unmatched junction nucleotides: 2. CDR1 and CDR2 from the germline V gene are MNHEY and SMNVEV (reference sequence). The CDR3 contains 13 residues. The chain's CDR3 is CASSLNRGYEQYF. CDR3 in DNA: TGTGCCAGCAGTTTAAACAGGGGTTACGAGCAGTACTTC.

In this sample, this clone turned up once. The CDR3 DNA follows: TGTGCCAGCAGCTCCGGGAAGGATGCCTTGGGAAATCAGCCCCAGCATTTT. Amino acid sequence: CASSSGKDALGNQPQHF. The J gene is TRBJ1-5, the V gene TRBV5-8, with D uncertain. Germline CDR1 and CDR2: SGHTS and YDEGEE. V lost 3 bases and J 4 bases, leaving 20 bases between the germline ends. This CDR3 comprises 17 residues.

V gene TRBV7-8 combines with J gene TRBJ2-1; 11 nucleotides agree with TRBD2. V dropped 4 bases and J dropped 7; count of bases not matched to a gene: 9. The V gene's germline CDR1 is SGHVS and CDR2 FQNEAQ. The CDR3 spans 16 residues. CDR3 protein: CASSSQLAGVGNEQFF. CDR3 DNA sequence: TGTGCCAGCAGCTCTCAACTAGCGGGAGTAGGGAATGAGCAGTTCTTC.

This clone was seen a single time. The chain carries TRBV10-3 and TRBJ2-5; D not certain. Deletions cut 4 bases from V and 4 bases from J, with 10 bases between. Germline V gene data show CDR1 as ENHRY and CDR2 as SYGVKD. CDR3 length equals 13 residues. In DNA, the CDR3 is TGTGCCATCAGTGGTCGGTCAGGAGAGACCCAGTACTTC. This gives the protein CAISGRSGETQYF.

The CDR3 reads CASSRGQGGQPQHF. CDR3 coding DNA: TGTGCCAGCAGCCGTGGACAGGGTGGGCAGCCCCAGCATTTT. This chain uses TRBV6-5 with TRBJ1-5; the match to TRBD1 covers 8 bases. This CDR3 contains 14 residues. V was pared by 6 bases and J by 7 bases, with 8 bases of the junction left unmatched. Germline V lookup: CDR1 MNHEY, CDR2 SVGAGI.

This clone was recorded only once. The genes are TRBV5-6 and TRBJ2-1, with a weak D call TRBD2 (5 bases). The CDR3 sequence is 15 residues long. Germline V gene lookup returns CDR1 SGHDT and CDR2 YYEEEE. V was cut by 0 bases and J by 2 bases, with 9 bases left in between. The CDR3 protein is CASSLESGPYNEQFF. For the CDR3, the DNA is TGTGCCAGCAGCTTGGAGAGCGGCCCCTACAATGAGCAGTTCTTC.

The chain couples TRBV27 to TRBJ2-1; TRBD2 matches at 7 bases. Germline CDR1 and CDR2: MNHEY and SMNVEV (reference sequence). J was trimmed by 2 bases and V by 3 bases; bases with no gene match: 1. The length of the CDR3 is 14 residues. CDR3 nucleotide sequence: TGTGCCAGCAGTTTCAGCGGGGCCTACAATGAGCAGTTCTTC. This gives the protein CASSFSGAYNEQFF.

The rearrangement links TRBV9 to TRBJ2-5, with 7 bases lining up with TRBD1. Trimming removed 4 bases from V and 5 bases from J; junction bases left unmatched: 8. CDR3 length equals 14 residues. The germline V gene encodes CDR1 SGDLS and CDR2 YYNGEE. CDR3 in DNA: TGTGCCAGCAGCCCTAGACAGGGTTGGGAGACCCAGTACTTC. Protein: CASSPRQGWETQYF.

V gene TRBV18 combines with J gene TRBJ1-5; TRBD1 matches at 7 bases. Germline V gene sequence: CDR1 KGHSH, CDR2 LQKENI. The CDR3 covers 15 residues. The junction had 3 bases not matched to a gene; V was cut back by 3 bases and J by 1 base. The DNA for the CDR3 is TGTGCCAGCTCACCCTCGGACAGGAGCAATCAGCCCCAGCATTTT. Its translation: CASSPSDRSNQPQHF.

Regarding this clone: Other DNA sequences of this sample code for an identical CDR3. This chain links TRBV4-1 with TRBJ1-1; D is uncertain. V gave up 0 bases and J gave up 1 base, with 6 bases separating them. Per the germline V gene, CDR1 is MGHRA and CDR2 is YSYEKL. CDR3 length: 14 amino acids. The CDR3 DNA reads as TGCGCCAGCAGCCAAGATCGAGGGAACACTGAAGCTTTCTTT. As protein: CASSQDRGNTEAFF.

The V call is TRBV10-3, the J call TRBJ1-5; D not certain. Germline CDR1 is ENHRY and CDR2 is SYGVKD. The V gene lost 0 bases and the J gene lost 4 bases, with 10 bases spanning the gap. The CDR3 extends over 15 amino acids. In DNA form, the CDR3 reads TGTGCCATCAGTGAGTCGACTTCCGGGAATCAGCCCCAGCATTTT. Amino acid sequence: CAISESTSGNQPQHF.